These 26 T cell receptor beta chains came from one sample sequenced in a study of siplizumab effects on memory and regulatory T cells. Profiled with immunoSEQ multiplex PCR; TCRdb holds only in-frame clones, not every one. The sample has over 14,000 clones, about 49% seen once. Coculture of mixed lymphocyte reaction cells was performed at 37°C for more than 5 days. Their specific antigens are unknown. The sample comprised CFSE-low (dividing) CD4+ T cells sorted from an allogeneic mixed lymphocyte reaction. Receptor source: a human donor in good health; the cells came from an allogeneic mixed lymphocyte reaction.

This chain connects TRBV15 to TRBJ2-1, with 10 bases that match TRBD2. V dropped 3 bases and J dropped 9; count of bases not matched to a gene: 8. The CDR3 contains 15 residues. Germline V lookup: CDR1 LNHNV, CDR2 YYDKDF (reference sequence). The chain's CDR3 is CATSRSGRDTSEQFF. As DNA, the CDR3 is TGTGCCACCAGCAGGAGCGGGAGGGATACATCTGAGCAGTTCTTC.

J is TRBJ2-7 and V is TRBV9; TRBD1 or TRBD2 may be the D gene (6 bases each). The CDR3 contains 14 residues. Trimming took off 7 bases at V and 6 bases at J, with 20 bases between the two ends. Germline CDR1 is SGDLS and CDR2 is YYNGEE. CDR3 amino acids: CASGMGGSLSEQYF. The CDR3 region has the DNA TGTGCCAGCGGGATGGGGGGCTCCCTTAGCGAGCAGTACTTC.

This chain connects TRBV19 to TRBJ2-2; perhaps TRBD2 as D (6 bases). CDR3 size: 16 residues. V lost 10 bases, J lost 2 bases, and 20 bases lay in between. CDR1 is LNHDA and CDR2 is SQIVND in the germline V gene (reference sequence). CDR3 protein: CATQKALAANTGELFF. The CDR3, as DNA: TGTGCCACCCAGAAGGCGTTAGCGGCAAACACCGGGGAGCTGTTTTTT.

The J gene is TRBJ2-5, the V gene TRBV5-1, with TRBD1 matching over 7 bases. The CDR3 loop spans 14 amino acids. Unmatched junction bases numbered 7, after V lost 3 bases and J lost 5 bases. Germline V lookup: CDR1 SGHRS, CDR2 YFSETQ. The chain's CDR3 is CASSSQGIGETQYF. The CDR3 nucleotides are TGCGCCAGCAGCTCACAGGGGATAGGGGAGACCCAGTACTTC.

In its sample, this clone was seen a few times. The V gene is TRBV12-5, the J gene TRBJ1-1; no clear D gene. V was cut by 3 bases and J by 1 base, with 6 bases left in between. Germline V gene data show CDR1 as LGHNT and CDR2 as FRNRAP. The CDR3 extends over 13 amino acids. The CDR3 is CASGFDPNTEAFF. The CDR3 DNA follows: TGTGCTAGTGGTTTCGACCCGAACACTGAAGCTTTCTTT.

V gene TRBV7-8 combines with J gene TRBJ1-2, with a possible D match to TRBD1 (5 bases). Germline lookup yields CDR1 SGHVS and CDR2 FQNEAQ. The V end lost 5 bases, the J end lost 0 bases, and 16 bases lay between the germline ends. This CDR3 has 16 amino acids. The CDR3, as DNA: TGTGCCAGCAGCCTAATATCTGGGACCGCTAACTATGGCTACACCTTC. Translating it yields CASSLISGTANYGYTF. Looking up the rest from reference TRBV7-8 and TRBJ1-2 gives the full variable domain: GAGVSQSPRYKVAKRGQDVALRCDPISGHVSLFWYQQALGQGPEFLTYFQNEAQLDKSGLPSDRFFAERPEGSVSTLKIQRTQQEDSAVYLCASSLISGTANYGYTFGSGTRLTVV.

The CDR3 bases are TGTGCCAGCAGTGAACCCGCTCGGGGGATCTACGAGCAGTACTTC. Translation gives CASSEPARGIYEQYF. This rearrangement joins TRBV6-1 to TRBJ2-7, with TRBD2 as a possible D gene (6 bases). The V gene lost 2 bases and the J gene lost 3 bases, with 14 bases spanning the gap. The V gene's germline CDR1 is MNHNS and CDR2 SASEGT. There are 15 residues in the CDR3.

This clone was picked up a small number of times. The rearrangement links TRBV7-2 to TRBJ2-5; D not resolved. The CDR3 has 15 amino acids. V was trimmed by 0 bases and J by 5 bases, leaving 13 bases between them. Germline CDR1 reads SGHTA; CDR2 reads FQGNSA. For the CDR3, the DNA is TGTGCCAGCAGCTTAGCGCCGGACCTGTGGGAGACCCAGTACTTC. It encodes CASSLAPDLWETQYF.

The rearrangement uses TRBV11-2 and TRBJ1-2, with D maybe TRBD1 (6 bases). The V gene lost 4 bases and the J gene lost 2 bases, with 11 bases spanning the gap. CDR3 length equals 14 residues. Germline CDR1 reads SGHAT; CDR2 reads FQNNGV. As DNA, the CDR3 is TGTGCCAGCAGCTACGGCAGGGGCAACTATGGCTACACCTTC. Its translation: CASSYGRGNYGYTF.

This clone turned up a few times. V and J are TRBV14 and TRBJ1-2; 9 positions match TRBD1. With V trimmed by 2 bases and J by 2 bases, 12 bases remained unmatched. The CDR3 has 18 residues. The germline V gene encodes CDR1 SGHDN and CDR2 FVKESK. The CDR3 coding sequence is TGTGCCAGCAGCCAACAAGGTTTAAACAGGGGGCTAAACTATGGCTACACCTTC. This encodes CASSQQGLNRGLNYGYTF.

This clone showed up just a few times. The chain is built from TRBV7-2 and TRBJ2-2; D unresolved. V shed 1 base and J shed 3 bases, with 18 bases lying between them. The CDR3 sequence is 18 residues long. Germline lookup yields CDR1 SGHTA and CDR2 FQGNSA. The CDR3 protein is CASSLGTRPTLDTGELFF. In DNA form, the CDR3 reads TGTGCCAGCAGCTTAGGAACTCGGCCTACCCTAGACACCGGGGAGCTGTTTTTT.

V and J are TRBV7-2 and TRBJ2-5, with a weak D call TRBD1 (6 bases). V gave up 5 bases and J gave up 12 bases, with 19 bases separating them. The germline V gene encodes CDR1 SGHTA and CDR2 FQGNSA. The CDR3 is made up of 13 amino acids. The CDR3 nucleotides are TGTGCCAGCAGCCCCCGACAGGCAACCACGGAGTACTTC. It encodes CASSPRQATTEYF.

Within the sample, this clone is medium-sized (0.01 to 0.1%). This CDR3 reads CASSERGQHIYGYTF. The CDR3 DNA is TGTGCCAGCAGTGAGAGGGGACAGCACATCTATGGCTACACCTTC. V usage is TRBV2 and J usage is TRBJ1-2; 7 bases are shared with TRBD1. The CDR3 spans 15 residues. Germline V gene sequence: CDR1 SNHLY, CDR2 FYNNEI. Unmatched junction bases numbered 8, after V lost 3 bases and J lost 4 bases.

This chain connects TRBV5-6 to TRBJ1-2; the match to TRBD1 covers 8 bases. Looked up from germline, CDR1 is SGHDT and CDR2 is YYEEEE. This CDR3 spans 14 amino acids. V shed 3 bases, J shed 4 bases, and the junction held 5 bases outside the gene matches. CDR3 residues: CASSWTGNLYGYTF. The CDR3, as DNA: TGTGCCAGCAGCTGGACAGGGAATCTCTATGGCTACACCTTC.

CDR3 amino acids: CASEGDRGLYTGELFF. The CDR3 nucleotides read TGTGCCAGCGAGGGGGATCGTGGGCTCTATACCGGGGAGCTGTTTTTT. This chain uses TRBV11-3 with TRBJ2-2; a weak D match, TRBD1 (6 bases). Germline CDR1 is SGHNT and CDR2 is YENEEA. CDR3 length: 16 residues. Between the trimmed V and J ends, which lost 8 bases and 5 bases, there was a span of 21 bases.

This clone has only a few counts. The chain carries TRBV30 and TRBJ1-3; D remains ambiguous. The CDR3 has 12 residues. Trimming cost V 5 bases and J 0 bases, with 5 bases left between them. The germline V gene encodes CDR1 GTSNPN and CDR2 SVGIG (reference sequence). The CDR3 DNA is TGTGCCTGGGGGGTCTCTGGAAACACCATATATTTT. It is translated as CAWGVSGNTIYF.

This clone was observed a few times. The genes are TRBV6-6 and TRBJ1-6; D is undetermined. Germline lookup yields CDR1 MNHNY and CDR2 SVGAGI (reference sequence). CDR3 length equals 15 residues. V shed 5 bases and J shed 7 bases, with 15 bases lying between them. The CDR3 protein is CASSPGRAGNSPLHF. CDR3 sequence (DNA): TGTGCCAGCAGTCCGGGCCGGGCGGGGAATTCACCCCTCCACTTT.

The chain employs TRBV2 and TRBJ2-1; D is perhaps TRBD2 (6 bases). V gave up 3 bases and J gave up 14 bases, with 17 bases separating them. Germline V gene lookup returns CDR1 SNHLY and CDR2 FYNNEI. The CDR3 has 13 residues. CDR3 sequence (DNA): TGTGCCAGCAGTGAGCTCCCGGGAGAGTACAAGTTCTTC. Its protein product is CASSELPGEYKFF.

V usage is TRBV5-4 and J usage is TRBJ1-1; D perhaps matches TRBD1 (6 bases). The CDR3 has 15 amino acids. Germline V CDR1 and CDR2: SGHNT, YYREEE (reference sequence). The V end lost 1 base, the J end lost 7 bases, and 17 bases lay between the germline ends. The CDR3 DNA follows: TGTGCCAGCAGCTTGAGGGGGAACAGTTGGGGTGAAGCTTTCTTT. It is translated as CASSLRGNSWGEAFF.

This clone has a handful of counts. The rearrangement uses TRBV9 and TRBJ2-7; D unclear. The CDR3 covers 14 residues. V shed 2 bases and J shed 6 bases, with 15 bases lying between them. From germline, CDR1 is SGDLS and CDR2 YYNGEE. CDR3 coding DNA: TGTGCCAGCAGCGTCGACATTCACCAGCCCGAGCAGTACTTC. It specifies CASSVDIHQPEQYF. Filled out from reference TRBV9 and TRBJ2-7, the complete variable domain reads DSGVTQTPKHLITATGQRVTLRCSPRSGDLSVYWYQQSLDQGLQFLIQYYNGEERAKGNILERFSAQQFPDLHSELNLSSLELGDSALYFCASSVDIHQPEQYFGPGTRLTVT.

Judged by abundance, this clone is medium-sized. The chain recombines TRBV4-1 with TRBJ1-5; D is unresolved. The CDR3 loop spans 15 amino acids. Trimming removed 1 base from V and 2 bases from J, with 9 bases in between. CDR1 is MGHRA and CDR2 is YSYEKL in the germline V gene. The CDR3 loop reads CASSQGWGGNQPQHF. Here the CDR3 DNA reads TGCGCCAGCAGCCAAGGGTGGGGAGGCAATCAGCCCCAGCATTTT.

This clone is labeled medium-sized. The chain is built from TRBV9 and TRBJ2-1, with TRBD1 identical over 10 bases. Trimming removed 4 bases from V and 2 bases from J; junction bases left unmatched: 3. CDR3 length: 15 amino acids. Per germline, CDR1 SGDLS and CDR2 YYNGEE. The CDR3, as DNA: TGTGCCAGCAGCACCGGGACAGGGGCCTACAATGAGCAGTTCTTC. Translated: CASSTGTGAYNEQFF.

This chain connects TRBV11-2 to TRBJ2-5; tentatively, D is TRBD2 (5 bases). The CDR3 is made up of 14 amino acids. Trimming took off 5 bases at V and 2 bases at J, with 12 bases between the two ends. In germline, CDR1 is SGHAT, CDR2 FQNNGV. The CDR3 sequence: CASSHIAQQETQYF. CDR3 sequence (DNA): TGTGCCAGCAGCCACATAGCGCAACAAGAGACCCAGTACTTC. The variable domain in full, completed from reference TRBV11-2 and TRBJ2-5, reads EAGVAQSPRYKIIEKRQSVAFWCNPISGHATLYWYQQILGQGPKLLIQFQNNGVVDDSQLPKDRFSAERLKGVDSTLKIQPAKLEDSAVYLCASSHIAQQETQYFGPGTRLLVL.

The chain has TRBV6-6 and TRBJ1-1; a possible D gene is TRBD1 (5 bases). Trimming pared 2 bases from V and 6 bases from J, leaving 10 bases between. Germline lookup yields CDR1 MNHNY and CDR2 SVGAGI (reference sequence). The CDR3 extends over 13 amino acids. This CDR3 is CASSYGGSAEAFF. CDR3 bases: TGTGCCAGCAGTTACGGGGGGAGCGCTGAAGCTTTCTTT.

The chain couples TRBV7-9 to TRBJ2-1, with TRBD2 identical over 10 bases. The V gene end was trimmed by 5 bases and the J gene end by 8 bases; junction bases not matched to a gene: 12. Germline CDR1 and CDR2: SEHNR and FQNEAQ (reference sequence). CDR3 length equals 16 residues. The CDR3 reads CASSPWPAGGPHEQFF. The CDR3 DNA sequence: TGTGCCAGCAGCCCTTGGCCAGCGGGAGGGCCTCATGAGCAGTTCTTC. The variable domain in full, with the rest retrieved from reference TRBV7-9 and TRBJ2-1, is DTGVSQNPRHKITKRGQNVTFRCDPISEHNRLYWYRQTLGQGPEFLTYFQNEAQLEKSRLLSDRFSAERPKGSFSTLEIQRTEQGDSAMYLCASSPWPAGGPHEQFFGPGTRLTVL.

The CDR3 is CATSGGPIVGVGYTF. CDR3 bases: TGTGCCACCAGCGGAGGTCCGATAGTTGGGGTGGGCTACACCTTC. V is TRBV15 and J is TRBJ1-2; no definite D call. From germline, CDR1 is LNHNV and CDR2 YYDKDF (reference sequence). The germline V and J ends were trimmed by 5 bases and 8 bases, with 21 bases remaining between them. The CDR3 loop spans 15 amino acids.